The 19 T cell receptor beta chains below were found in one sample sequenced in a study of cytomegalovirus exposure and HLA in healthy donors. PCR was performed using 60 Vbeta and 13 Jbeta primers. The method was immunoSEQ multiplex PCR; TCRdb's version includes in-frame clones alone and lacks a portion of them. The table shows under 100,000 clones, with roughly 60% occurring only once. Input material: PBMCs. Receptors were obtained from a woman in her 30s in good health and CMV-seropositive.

CDR3 DNA: TGTGCCAGCAGTGAGGTAGTCAGGGGGCTTGGTGGCTACACCTTC. Its translation: CASSEVVRGLGGYTF. The chain links TRBV2 to TRBJ1-2; 8 bases are a match to TRBD1. J gave up 7 bases and V 3 bases, and 10 bases lay outside the gene matches. Germline CDR1 SNHLY, CDR2 FYNNEI. CDR3 size: 15 residues.

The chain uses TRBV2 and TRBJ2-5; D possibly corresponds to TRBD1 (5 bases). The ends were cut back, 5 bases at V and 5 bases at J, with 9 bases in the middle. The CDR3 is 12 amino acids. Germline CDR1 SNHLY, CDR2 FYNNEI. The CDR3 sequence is CASSSGMETQYF. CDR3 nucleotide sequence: TGTGCCAGCAGTTCAGGGATGGAGACCCAGTACTTC.

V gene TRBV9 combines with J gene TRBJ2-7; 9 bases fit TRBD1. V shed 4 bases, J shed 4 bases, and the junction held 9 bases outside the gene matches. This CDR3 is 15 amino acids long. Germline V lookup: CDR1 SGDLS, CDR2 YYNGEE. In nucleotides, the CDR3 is TGTGCCAGCAGCCCCCAAGACAGGGGGATGTACGAGCAGTACTTC. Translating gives CASSPQDRGMYEQYF.

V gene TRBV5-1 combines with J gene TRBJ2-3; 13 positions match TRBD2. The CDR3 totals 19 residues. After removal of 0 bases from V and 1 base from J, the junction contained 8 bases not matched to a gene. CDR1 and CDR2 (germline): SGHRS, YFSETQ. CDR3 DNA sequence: TGCGCCAGCAGCTTGGGGACTAGCGGGGGCCCGGCCGGCACAGATACGCAGTATTTT. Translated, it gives CASSLGTSGGPAGTDTQYF.

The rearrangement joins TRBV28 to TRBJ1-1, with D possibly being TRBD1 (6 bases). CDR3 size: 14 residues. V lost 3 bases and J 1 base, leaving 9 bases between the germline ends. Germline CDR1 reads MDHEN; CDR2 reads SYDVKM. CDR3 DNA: TGTGCCAGCAGTTTTTACAGGGCGAACACTGAAGCTTTCTTT. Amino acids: CASSFYRANTEAFF.

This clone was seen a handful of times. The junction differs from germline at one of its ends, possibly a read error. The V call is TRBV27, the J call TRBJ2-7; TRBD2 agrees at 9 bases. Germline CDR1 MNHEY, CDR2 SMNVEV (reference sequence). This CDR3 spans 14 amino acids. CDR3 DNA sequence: TGTGCCAGCGGGGTGCGGGGGGGCTCCAACGAGCAGTACTTC. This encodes CASGVRGGSNEQYF.

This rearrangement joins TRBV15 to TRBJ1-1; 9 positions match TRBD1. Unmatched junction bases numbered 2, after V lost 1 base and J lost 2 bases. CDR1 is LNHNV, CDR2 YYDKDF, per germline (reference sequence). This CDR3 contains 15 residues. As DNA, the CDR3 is TGTGCCACCAGCAGAGGGGACAGGGTCAACACTGAAGCTTTCTTT. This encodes CATSRGDRVNTEAFF.

The CDR3 region is CASSLTQTYGYTF. The CDR3 coding sequence is TGTGCCAGCAGTTTGACACAGACCTATGGCTACACCTTC. The chain is built from TRBV6-1 and TRBJ1-2; D gene uncertain. Germline CDR1 is MNHNS and CDR2 is SASEGT. The CDR3 has 13 residues. V was pared by 5 bases and J by 4 bases, with 11 bases between.

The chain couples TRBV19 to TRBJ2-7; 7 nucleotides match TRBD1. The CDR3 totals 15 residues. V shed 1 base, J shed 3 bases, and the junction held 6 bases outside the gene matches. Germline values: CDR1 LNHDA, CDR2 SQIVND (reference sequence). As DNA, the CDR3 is TGTGCCAGTAGTATAGCCGGGACAGTTAGCTACGAGCAGTACTTC. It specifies CASSIAGTVSYEQYF. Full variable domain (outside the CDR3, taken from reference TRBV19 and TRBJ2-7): DGGITQSPKYLFRKEGQNVTLSCEQNLNHDAMYWYRQDPGQGLRLIYYSQIVNDFQKGDIAEGYSVSREKKESFPLTVTSAQKNPTAFYLCASSIAGTVSYEQYFGPGTRLTVT.

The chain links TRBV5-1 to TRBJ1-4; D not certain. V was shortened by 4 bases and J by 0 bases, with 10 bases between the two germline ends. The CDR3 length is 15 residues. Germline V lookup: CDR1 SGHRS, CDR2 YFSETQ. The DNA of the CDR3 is TGCGCCAGCAGCCGGGAGTCTGCAACTAATGAAAAACTGTTTTTT. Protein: CASSRESATNEKLFF.

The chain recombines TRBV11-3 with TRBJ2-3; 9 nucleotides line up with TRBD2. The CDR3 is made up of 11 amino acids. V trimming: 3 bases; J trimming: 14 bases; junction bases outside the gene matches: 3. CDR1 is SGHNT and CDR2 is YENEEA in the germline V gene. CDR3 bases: TGTGCCAGCAGCTTGGGACTAGCTCCGTATTTT. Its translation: CASSLGLAPYF.

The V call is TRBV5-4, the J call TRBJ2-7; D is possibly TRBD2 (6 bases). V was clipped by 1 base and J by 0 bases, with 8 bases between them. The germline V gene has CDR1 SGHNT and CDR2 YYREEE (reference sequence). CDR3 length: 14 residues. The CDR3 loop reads CASSLHSGSYEQYF. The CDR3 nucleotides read TGTGCCAGCAGCTTGCATAGCGGCTCCTACGAGCAGTACTTC. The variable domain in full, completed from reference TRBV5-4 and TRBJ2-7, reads ETGVTQSPTHLIKTRGQQVTLRCSSQSGHNTVSWYQQALGQGPQFIFQYYREEENGRGNFPPRFSGLQFPNYSSELNVNALELDDSALYLCASSLHSGSYEQYFGPGTRLTVT.

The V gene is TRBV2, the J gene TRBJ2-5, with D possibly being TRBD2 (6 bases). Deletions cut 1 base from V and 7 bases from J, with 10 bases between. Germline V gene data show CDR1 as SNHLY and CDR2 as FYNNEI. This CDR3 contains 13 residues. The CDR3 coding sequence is TGTGCCAGCAGTGAAGTTACGCGGGGGACCCAGTACTTC. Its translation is CASSEVTRGTQYF.

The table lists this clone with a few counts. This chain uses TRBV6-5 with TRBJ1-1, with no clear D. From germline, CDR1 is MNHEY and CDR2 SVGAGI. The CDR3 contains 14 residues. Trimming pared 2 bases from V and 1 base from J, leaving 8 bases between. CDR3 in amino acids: CASSYGGENTEAFF. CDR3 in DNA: TGTGCCAGCAGTTACGGCGGGGAGAACACTGAAGCTTTCTTT.

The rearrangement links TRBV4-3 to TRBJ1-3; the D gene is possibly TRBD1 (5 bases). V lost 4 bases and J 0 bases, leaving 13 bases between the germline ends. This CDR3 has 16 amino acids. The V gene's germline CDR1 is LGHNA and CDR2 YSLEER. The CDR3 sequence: CASSPSRGISGNTIYF. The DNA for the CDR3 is TGCGCCAGCAGCCCATCCCGGGGGATCTCTGGAAACACCATATATTTT.

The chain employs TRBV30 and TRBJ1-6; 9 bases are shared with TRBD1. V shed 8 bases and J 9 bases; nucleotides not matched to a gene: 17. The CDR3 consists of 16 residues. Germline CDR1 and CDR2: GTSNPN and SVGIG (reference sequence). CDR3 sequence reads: CAGRATGTGIVSPLHF. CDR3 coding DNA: TGTGCCGGGCGAGCGACCGGGACAGGGATAGTTTCACCCCTCCACTTT.

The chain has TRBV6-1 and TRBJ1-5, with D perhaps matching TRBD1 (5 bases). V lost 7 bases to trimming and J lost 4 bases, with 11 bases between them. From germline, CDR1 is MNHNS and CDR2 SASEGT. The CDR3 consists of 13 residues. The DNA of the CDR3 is TGTGCCAGCACCCAAAGGGGAAATCAGCCCCAGCATTTT. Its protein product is CASTQRGNQPQHF.

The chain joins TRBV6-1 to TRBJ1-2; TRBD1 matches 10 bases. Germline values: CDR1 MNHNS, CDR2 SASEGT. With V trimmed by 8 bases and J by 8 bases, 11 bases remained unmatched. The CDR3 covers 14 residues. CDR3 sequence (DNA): TGTGCCAGCTGGTCCGGGACAGGGGTTTACGGCTACACCTTC. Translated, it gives CASWSGTGVYGYTF.

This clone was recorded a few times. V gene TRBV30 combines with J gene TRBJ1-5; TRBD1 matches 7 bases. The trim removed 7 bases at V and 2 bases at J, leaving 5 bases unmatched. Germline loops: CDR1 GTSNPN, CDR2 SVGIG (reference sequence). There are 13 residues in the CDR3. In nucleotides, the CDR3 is TGTGCCTCTAACACAGGGGGCAATCAGCCCCAGCATTTT. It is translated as CASNTGGNQPQHF.